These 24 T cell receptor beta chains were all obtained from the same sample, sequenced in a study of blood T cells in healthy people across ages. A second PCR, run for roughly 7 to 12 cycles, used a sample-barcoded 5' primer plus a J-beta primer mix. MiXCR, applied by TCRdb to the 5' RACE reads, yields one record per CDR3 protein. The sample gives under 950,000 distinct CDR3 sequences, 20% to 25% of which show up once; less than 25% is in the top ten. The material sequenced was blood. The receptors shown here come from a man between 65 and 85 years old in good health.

The CDR3 sequence: CASDRGGTDTQYF. The CDR3 coding sequence is TGTGCCAGTGACAGGGGTGGCACAGATACGCAGTATTTT. The chain recombines TRBV12-3 or TRBV12-4 with TRBJ2-3; TRBD1 matches at 8 bases. With 9 bases clipped from V and 1 base from J, the junction kept 3 bases outside the gene matches. The CDR3 contains 13 residues.

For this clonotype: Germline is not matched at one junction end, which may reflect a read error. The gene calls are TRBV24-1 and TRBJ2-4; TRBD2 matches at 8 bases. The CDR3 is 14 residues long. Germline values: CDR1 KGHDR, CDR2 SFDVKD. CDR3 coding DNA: TGTGCCACCAGTGTGACGGGAGGGGGTGGCATTCAGTATTTC. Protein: CATSVTGGGGIQYF.

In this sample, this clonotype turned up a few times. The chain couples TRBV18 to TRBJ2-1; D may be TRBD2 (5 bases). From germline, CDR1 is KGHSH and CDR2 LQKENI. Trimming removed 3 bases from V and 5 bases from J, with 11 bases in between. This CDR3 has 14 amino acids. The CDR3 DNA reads TGTGCCAGCTCACCGCTACTAGGACACAATGAGCAGTTCTTC. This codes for CASSPLLGHNEQFF.

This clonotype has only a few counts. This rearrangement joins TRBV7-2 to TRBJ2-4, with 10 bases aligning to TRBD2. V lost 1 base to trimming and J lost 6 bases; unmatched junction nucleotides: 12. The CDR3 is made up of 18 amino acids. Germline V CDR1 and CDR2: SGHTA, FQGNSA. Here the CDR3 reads CASSLEPPGLAVRNIQYF. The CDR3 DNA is TGTGCCAGCAGCTTAGAGCCCCCCGGACTAGCGGTGAGAAACATTCAGTACTTC.

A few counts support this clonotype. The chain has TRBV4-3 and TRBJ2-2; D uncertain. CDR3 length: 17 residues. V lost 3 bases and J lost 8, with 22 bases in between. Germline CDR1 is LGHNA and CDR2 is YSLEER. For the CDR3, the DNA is TGCGCCAGCAGCCATCCATCCAGGAGACCGACGCGGGGGGAGCTGTTTTTT. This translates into CASSHPSRRPTRGELFF.

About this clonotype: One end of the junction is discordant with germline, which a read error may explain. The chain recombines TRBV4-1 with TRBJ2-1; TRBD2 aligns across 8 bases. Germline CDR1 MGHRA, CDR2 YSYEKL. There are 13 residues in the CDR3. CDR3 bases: TGCGCCAGCAGTCACGCGGGGGGAGAGGAGCAGTCCTTC. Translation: CASSHAGGEEQSF.

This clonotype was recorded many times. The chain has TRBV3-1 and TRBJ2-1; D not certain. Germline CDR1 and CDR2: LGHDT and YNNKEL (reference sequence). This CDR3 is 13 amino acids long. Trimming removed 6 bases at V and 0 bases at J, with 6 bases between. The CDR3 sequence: CASRLSSYNEQFF. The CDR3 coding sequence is TGTGCCAGCAGGCTAAGCTCCTACAATGAGCAGTTCTTC.

The CDR3 spells CASSPKGLAGGEQYF. The CDR3 DNA reads as TGTGCCAGCAGTCCCAAAGGACTAGCGGGGGGAGAGCAGTACTTC. The chain recombines TRBV6-1 with TRBJ2-5; 14 nucleotides match TRBD2. The CDR3 is made up of 15 amino acids. The germline CDR1 and CDR2 sequences are MNHNS and SASEGT. With V trimmed by 5 bases and J by 11 bases, 10 bases remained unmatched.

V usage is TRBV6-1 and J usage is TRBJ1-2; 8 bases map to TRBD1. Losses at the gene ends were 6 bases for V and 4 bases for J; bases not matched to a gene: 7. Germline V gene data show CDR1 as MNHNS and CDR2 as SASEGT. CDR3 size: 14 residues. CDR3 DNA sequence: TGTGCCAGCAGGTTGGGCAGGGGGCTCTATGGCTACACCTTC. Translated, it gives CASRLGRGLYGYTF.

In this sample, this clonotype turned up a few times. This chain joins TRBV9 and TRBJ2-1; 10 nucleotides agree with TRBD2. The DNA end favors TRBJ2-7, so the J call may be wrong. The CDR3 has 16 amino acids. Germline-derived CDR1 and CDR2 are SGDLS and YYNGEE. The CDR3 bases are TGTGCCAGCAGCGGGCCGGGACTAGCGTGTTCCTACGAGCAGTACGTC. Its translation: CASSGPGLACSYEQYV.

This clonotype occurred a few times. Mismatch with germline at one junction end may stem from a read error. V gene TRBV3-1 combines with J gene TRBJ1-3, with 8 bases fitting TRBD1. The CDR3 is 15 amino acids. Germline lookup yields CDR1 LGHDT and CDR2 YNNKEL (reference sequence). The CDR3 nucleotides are TGTGCCAGCAGCTCCGACAGGGGCCCTGGAACCACCATATATTTT. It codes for CASSSDRGPGTTIYF.

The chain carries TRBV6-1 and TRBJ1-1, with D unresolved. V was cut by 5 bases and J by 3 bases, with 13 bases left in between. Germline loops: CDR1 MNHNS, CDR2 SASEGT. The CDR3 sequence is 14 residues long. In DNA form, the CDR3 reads TGTGCCAGCAGTACTGACAACCGGGACACTGAAGCTTTCTTT. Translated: CASSTDNRDTEAFF.

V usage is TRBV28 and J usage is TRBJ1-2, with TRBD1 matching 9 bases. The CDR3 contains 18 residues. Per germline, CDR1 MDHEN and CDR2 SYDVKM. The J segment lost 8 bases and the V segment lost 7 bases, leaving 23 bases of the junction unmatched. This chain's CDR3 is CASNPNPGQGGWLAGYTF. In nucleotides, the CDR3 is TGTGCCAGCAACCCAAATCCGGGACAGGGAGGATGGCTGGCGGGCTACACCTTC.

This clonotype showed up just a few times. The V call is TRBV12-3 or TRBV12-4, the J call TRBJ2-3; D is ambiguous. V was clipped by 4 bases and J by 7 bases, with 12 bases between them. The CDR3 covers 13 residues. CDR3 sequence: CASSSRNFNTQYF. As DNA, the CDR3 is TGTGCCAGCAGTTCTCGTAATTTCAATACGCAGTATTTT.

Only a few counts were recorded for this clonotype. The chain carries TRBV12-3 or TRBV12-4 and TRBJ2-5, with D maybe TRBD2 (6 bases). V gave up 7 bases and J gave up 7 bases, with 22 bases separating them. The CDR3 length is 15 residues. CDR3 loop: CASTHPGTADGTQYF. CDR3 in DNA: TGTGCCAGCACCCACCCCGGGACTGCCGATGGGACCCAGTACTTC.

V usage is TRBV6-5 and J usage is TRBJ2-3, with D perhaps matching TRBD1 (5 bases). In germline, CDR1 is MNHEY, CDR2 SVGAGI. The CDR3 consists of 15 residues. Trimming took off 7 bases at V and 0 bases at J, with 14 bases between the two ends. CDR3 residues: CASTQWGTSTDTQYF. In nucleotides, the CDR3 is TGTGCCAGCACCCAGTGGGGCACTAGCACAGATACGCAGTATTTT.

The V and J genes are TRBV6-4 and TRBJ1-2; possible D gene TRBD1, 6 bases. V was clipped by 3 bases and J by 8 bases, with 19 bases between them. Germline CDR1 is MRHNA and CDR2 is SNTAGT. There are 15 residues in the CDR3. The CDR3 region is CASSELQGAFGGYTF. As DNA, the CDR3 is TGTGCCAGCAGTGAACTACAGGGCGCATTCGGGGGCTACACCTTC.

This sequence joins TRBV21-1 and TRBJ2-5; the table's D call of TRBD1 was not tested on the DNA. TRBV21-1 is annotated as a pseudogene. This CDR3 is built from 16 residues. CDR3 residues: CASSKVGLGVQETQYF. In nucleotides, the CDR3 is TGTGCCAGCAGCAAAGTGGGGTTGGGGGTTCAAGAGACCCAGTACTTC.

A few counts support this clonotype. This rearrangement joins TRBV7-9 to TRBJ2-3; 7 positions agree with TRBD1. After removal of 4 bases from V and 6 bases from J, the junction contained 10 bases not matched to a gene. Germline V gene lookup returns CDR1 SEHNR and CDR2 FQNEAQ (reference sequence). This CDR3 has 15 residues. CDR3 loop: CASSSYRGQKDTQYF. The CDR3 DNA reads TGTGCCAGCAGCTCGTACAGGGGCCAGAAGGATACGCAGTATTTT.

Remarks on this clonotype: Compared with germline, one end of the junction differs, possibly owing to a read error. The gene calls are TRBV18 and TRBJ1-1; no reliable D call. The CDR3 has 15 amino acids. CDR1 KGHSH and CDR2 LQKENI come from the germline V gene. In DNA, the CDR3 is TGCGCCAGCTCACCGAAAGAGTGGGGAAGCGCTGAAGCTTTCTTT. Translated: CASSPKEWGSAEAFF.

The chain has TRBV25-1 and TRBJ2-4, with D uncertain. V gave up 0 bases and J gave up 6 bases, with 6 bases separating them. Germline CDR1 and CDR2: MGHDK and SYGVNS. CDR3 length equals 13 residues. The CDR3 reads CASSEYRVNIQYF. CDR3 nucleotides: TGTGCCAGCAGTGAATATCGGGTAAACATTCAGTACTTC.

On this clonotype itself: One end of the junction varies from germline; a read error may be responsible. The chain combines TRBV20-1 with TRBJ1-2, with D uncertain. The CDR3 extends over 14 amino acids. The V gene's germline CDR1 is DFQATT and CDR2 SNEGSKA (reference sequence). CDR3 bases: TGCAGTGCTAGCCCACTGTATCCAGGCTATGGTTACACCTTC. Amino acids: CSASPLYPGYGYTF.

In nucleotides, the CDR3 is TGTGCCAGCAGCAAATCACCCTCCTACAATGAGCAGTTCTTC. It translates to CASSKSPSYNEQFF. The chain links TRBV6-2 or TRBV6-3 to TRBJ2-1; no clear D gene. The V gene's germline CDR1 is MNHEY and CDR2 SVGEGT. This CDR3 is built from 14 residues. The germline V and J ends were trimmed by 6 bases and 0 bases, with 9 bases remaining between them.

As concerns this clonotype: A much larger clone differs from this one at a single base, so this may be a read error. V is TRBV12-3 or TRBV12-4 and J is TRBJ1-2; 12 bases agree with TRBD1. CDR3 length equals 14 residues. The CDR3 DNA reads TGTACCAGCAGCCAGGGACAGGGGGCGTCTGGCTACACCTTC. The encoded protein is CTSSQGQGASGYTF.